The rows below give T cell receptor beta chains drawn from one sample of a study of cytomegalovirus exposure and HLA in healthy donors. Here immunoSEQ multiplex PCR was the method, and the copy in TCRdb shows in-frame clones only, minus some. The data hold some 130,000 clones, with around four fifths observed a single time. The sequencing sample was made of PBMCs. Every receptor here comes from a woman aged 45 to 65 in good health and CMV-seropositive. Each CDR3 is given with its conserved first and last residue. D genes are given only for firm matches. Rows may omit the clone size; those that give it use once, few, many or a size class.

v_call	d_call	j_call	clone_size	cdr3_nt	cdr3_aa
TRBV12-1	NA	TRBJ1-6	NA	TGTGCCAGCAGCTTCCGACAAGGATTAAATTCACCCCTCCACTTT	CASSFRQGLNSPLHF
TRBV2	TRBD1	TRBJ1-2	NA	TGTGCCAGCATAACCGGGACAGAGAACTATGGCTACACCTTC	CASITGTENYGYTF
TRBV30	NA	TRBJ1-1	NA	TGTGCCTGGGCAACAGACATGAACACTGAAGCTTTCTTT	CAWATDMNTEAFF
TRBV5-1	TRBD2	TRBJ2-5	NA	TGCGCCAGCAGCTATCTAGCGGGGGCTCCAGAGACCCAGTACTTC	CASSYLAGAPETQYF
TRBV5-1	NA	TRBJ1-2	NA	TGCGCCAGCAGCTCCAGGGGTGATGGAATGGGGAGCTACACCTTC	CASSSRGDGMGSYTF
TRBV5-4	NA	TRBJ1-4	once	TGTGCCAGCAGCGCAGAATCAAATGAAAAACTGTTTTTT	CASSAESNEKLFF
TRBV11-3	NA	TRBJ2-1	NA	TGTGCCAGCAGCTTCGTGAGGGTTAGAACAAATGAGCAGTTCTTC	CASSFVRVRTNEQFF
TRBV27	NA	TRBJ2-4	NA	TGTGCCAGCAGTTTAAGGGGTGGCCAAAACATTCAGTACTTC	CASSLRGGQNIQYF
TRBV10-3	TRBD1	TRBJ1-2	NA	TGTGCCATCAGTGATTGGGACAGGGGTCGTGGCTACACCTTC	CAISDWDRGRGYTF
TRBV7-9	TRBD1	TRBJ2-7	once	TGTGCCAGCAGCTTAGGACAGGGGGGCTACGAGCAGTACTTC	CASSLGQGGYEQYF
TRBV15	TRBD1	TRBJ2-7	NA	TGTGCCACCAGCAGAGCGCCCCCGGGACAGCGGCAACCCTACGAGCAGTACTTC	CATSRAPPGQRQPYEQYF
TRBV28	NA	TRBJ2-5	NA	TGTGCCAGCAGTCCTGCGGGGAACATCCAAGAGACCCAGTACTTC	CASSPAGNIQETQYF
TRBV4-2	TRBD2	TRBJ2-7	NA	TGTGCCAGCAGCCAAGAGGGGGCGGGAGGCTACGAGCAGTACTTC	CASSQEGAGGYEQYF
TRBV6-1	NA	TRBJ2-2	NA	TGTGCCAGCACTACCGGAGGGCCCATGGTTGAGCTGTTTTTT	CASTTGGPMVELFF
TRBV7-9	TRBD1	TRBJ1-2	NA	TGTGCCCTGACAGGGACAGACTATGGCTACACCTTC	CALTGTDYGYTF
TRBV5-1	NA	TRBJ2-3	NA	TGCGCCAGCAGCTTGCTGGCAGAAAAATCAGATACGCAGTATTTT	CASSLLAEKSDTQYF
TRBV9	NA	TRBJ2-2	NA	TGTGCCAGCAGCGGACTGATCGCGAACACCGGGGAGCTGTTTTTT	CASSGLIANTGELFF
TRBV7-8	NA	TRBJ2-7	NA	TGTGCCAGCAGCCTCCGACAGGCGGCATACGAGCAGTACTTC	CASSLRQAAYEQYF
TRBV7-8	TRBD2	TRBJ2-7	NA	TGTGCCAGCAGCTTAGGCCGGGGAGGGTACGAGCAGTACTTC	CASSLGRGGYEQYF
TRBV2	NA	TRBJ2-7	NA	TGTGCCAGCAACGGGGGGCCCTTTAACGAGCAGTACTTC	CASNGGPFNEQYF
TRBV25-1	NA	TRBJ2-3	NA	TGTGCCAGCAGTCTCCAGGGGTCTGATACGCAGTATTTT	CASSLQGSDTQYF
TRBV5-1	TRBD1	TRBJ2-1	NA	TGCGCCAGCAGCTTACAGGGGGCTAATGAGCAGTTCTTC	CASSLQGANEQFF
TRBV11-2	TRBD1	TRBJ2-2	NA	TGTGCCAGCAGCTTAGCCTTGGGACAGGGACACACCGGGGAGCTGTTTTTT	CASSLALGQGHTGELFF
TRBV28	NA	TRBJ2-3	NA	TGTGCCAGCAGTTTCAATTTCTGGGAAGGGGACACCTTCACAGATACGCAGTATTTT	CASSFNFWEGDTFTDTQYF
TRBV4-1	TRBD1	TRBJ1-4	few	TGCGCCAGCAGCCAAGCAGGCGGGACAGGGGACCGAAAACTGTTTTTT	CASSQAGGTGDRKLFF
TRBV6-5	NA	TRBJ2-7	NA	TGTGCCAGCATTAGGGGCCACGAGCAGTACTTC	CASIRGHEQYF
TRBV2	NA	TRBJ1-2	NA	TGTGCCAGCAGTGGAACCGCGGATGGCTACACCTTC	CASSGTADGYTF
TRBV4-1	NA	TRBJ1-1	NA	TGCGCCAGCAGCCTCGGACAGAAGAACACTGAAGCTTTCTTT	CASSLGQKNTEAFF
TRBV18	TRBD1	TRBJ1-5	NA	TGTGCCAGCTCAGCTACAGGGGCCGGGGTGGGGACCCAGCATTTT	CASSATGAGVGTQHF
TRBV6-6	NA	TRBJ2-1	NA	TGTGCCAGCAGTCCCAGACAGCACAATGAGCAGTTCTTC	CASSPRQHNEQFF
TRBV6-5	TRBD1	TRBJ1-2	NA	TGTGCCAGCAGTTACGCGGGACAGGGGGTTGGCTACACCTTC	CASSYAGQGVGYTF
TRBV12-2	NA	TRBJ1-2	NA	TGTGCAAGTCGCCCCCGGACAGAAGGCTACACCTTC	CASRPRTEGYTF
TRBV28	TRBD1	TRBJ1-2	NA	TGTGCCAGCAGTTACGTGACAGGGGGCTTTGGCTACACCTTC	CASSYVTGGFGYTF
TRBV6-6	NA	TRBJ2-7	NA	TGTGCCAGCAGTTACTCGCGCGGCTCCTACGAGCAGTACTTC	CASSYSRGSYEQYF
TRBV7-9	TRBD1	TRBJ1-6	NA	TGTGCCAGCAGCTTAGAAGGGACAGCCTATAATTCACCCCTCCACTTT	CASSLEGTAYNSPLHF
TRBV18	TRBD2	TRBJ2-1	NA	TGTGCCAGCTCACCCTTAGCGGGGGCTTACAATGAGCAGTTCTTC	CASSPLAGAYNEQFF
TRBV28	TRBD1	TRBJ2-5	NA	TGTGCCAGCAGTCTGACAGGGGGCCAAGAAACCCAGTACTTC	CASSLTGGQETQYF